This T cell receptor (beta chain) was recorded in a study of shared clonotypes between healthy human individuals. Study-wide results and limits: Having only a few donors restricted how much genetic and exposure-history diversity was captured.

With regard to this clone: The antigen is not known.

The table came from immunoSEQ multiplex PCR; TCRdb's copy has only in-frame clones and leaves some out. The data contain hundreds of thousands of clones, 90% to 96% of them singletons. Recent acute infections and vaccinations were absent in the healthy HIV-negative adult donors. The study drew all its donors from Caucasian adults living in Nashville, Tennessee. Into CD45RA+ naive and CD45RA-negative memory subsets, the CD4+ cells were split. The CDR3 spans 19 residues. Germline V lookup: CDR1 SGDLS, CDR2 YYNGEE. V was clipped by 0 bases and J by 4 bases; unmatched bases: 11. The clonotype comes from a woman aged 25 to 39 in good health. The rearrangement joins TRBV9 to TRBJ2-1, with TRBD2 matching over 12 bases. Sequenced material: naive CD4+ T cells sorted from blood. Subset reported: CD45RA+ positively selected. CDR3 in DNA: TGTGCCAGCAGCGTAGGCCTCGTGACTAGCGGGAGTTCGTACAATGAGCAGTTCTTC. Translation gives CASSVGLVTSGSSYNEQFF.